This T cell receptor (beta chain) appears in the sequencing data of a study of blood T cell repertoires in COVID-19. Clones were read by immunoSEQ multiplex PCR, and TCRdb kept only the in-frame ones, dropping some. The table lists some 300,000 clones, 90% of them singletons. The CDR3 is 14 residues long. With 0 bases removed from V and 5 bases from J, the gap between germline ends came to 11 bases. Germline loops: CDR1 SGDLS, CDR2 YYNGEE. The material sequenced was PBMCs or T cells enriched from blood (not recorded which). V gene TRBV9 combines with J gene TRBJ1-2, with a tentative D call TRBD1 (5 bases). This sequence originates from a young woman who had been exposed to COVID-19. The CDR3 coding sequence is TGTGCCAGCAGCGTAGACTGGGGGGGATATGGCTACACCTTC. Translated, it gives CASSVDWGGYGYTF.